Reported below is one T cell receptor (beta chain). The antigen remains undetermined. Germline CDR1 is SNHLY and CDR2 is FYNNEI. J was trimmed by 2 bases and V by 11 bases; bases with no gene match: 9. The CDR3 is 14 residues long. Through a sample-barcoded 5' primer and a J-beta primer mix, a second PCR was run for about 6 to 12 cycles. TCRdb itself ran the 5' RACE reads through MiXCR, one entry per CDR3 protein. This table holds more than 650,000 distinct CDR3 sequences, roughly 25% found once. These data originate in a study of blood T cells in healthy people across ages. Regarding the study as a whole: Aged donors had fewer naive CD4+ cells and lower diversity than long-lived donors.

These same records also appear under a second study, on T cells of mothers and their children. From that report: Samples came from a few healthy Caucasian mothers and their six children.

V usage is TRBV2 and J usage is TRBJ2-5, with 9 bases fitting TRBD2. Material for sequencing was blood. The receptor's source is a boy aged 10-17 years in good health. For the CDR3, the DNA is TGTGCCGGCCAGCGGGGGGACACGCAAGAGACCCAGTACTTC. This encodes CAGQRGDTQETQYF.